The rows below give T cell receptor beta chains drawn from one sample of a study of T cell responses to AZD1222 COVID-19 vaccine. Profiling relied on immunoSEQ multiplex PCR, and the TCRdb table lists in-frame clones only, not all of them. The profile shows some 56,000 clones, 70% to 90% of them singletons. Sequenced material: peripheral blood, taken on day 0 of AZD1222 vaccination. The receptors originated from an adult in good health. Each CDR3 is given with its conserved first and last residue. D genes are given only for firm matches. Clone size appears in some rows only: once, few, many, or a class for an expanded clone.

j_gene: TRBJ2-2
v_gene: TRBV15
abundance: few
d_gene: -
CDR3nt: TGTGCCACCAGCCCCCTGAGGAGCGGCCGCGGCGGGGAGCTGTTTTTT
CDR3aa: CATSPLRSGRGGELFF

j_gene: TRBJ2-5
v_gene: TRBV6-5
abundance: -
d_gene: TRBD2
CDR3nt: TGTGCCAGCAGGGAGCGGGGGAGGTACCAAGAGACCCAGTACTTC
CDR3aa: CASRERGRYQETQYF

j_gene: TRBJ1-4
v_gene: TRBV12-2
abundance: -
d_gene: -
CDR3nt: TGTGCAAGTCTCCCCTGCGGGACATCCGGGGGGACTAATGAAAAACTGTTTTTT
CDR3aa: CASLPCGTSGGTNEKLFF

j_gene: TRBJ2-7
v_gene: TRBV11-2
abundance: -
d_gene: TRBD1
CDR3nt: TGTGCCAGCAGCCCCGGGACAGTCTACGAGCAGTACTTC
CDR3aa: CASSPGTVYEQYF

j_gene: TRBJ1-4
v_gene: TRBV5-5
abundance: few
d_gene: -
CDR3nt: TGTGCCAGCAGCTTGCGCCCCGGGGAGGGTAATGAAAAACTGTTTTTT
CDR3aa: CASSLRPGEGNEKLFF

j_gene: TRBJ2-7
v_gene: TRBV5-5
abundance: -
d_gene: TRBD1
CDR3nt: TGTGCCAGCAGAGCTACGACAGGGGGCTATTACGAGCAGTACTTC
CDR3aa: CASRATTGGYYEQYF

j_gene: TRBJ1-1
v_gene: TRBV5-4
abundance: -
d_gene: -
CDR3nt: TGTGCCAGCAGCTTGGGGGGCGTCTCGAACACTGAAGCTTTCTTT
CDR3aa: CASSLGGVSNTEAFF

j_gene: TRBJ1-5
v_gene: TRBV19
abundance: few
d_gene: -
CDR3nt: TGTGCCAGTACCGGACAGTATAGCAATCAGCCCCAGCATTTT
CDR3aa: CASTGQYSNQPQHF

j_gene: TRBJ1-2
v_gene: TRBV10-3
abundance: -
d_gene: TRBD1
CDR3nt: TGTGCCATCAGTGTGGGGGGGACAGAGAATCTTAACTATGGCTACACCTTC
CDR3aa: CAISVGGTENLNYGYTF

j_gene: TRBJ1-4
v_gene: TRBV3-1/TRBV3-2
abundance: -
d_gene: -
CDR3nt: TGTGCCAGCGGGGGGCTCGGTAATGAAAAACTGTTTTTT
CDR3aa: CASGGLGNEKLFF

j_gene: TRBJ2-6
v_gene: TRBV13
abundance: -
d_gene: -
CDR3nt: TGTGCCAGCAGACGTCACAGGGAATCTGGGGCCAACGTCCTGACTTTC
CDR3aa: CASRRHRESGANVLTF

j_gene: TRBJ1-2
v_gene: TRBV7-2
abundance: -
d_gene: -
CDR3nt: TGTGCCAGCAGTGAGCGGCGGGACATTCTCTATGGCTACACCTTC
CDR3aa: CASSERRDILYGYTF

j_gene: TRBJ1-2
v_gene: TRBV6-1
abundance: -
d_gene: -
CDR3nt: TGTGCCAGCAGTGAACGCCTTGGCTACACCTTC
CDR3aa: CASSERLGYTF

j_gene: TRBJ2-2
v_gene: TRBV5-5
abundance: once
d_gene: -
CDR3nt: TGTGCCAGCAGCTCGGGTCTCTCCGGGGAGCTGTTTTTT
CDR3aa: CASSSGLSGELFF

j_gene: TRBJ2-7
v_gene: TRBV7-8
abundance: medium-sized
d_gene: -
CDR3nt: TGTGCCAGCAGCTTATCTGGCAGCGACTACGAGCAGTACTTC
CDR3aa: CASSLSGSDYEQYF

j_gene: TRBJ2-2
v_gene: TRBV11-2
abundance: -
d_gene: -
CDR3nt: TGTGCCAGCAGCTTAAGGACGGTTAACACCGGGGAGCTGTTTTTT
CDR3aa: CASSLRTVNTGELFF

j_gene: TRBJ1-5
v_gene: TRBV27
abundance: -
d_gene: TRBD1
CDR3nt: TGTGCCACCGGGACAGTTAATCAGCCCCAGCATTTT
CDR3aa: CATGTVNQPQHF

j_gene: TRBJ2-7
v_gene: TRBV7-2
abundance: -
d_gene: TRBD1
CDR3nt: TGTGCCAGCAGTCGTACAGGGGGCTGGGAGCAGTACTTC
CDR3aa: CASSRTGGWEQYF

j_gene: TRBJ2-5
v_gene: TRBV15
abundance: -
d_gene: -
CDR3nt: TGTGCCACCAGCAGAGATCGGGGCTCCCAAGAGACCCAGTACTTC
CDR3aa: CATSRDRGSQETQYF

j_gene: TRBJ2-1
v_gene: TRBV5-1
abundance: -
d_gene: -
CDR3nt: TGCGCCAGCAGCTTGGCCAATAGGGATCAGTTCTTC
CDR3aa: CASSLANRDQFF

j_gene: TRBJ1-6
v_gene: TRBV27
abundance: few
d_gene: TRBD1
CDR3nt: TGTGCCAGCAGTTTATTGTACAGGGGGAATTCACCCCTCCACTTT
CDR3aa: CASSLLYRGNSPLHF

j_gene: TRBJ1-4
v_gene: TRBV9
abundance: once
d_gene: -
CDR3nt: TGTGCCAGCAGCGTAGCTCCCCAGGGTAATGAAAAACTGTTTTTT
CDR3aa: CASSVAPQGNEKLFF

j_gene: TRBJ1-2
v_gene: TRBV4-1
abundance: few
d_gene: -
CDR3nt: TGCGCCAGCAGCCAAGTTCCAGCTGGGACTCCTAACTATGGCTACACCTTC
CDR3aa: CASSQVPAGTPNYGYTF

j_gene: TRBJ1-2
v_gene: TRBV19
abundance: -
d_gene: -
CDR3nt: TGTGCCAGTAGTCTCCATTCTACCTATGGCTACACCTTC
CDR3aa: CASSLHSTYGYTF

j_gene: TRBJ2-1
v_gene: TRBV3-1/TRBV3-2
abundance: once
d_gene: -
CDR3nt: TGTGCCAGCAGCCAAGATCCCAGCCCCGGTGAGCAGTTCTTC
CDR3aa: CASSQDPSPGEQFF

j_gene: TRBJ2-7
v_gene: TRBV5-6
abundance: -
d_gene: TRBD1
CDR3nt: TGTGCCAGCAGCTTACTGACAGGGTTCGGGCAGTACTTC
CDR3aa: CASSLLTGFGQYF

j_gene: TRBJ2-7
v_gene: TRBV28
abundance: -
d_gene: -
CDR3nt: TGTGCCAGCAGTTTTAGGGGGGCGTCTGGAGGGCAGTACTTC
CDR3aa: CASSFRGASGGQYF

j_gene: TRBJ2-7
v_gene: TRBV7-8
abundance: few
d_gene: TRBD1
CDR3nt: TGTGCCAGCAGCTTTCGGGACAGGGGGTACGAGCAGTACTTC
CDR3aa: CASSFRDRGYEQYF

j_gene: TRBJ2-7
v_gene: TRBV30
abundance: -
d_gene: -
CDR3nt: TGTGCCTGGAGTCCCAAATTGAACAGAGACTACTACGAGCAGTACTTC
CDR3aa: CAWSPKLNRDYYEQYF

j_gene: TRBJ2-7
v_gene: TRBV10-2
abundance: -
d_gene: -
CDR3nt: TGCGCCAGCAGTGTTAGGGACACCACCCCCTACGAGCAGTACTTC
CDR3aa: CASSVRDTTPYEQYF

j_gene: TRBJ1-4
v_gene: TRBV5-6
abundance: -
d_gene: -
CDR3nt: TGTGCCAGCAGCTACCGACCCGGGGGTGAAAAACTGTTTTTT
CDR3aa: CASSYRPGGEKLFF

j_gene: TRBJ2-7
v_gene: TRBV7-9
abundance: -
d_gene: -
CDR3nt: TGTGCCAGCAGCTTAGTACAGACCTACGAGCAGTACTTC
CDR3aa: CASSLVQTYEQYF

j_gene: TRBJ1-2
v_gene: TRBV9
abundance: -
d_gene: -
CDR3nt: TGTGCCAGCACCTTAATCCAGGGCACAAACTATGGCTACACCTTC
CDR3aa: CASTLIQGTNYGYTF

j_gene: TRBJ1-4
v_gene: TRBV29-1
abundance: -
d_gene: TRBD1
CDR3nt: TGCAGCGTTGAAGGGACAGGCGGGAATGAAAAACTGTTTTTT
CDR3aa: CSVEGTGGNEKLFF

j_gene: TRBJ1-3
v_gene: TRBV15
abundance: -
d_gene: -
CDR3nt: TGTGCCACCAGCAGAGCTATGGGGCGTAACTCTGGAAACACCATATATTTT
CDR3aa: CATSRAMGRNSGNTIYF

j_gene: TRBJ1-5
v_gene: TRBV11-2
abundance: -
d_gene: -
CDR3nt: TGTGCCAGCAGCTTAGAACGGGGTCAGCCCCAGCATTTT
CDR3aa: CASSLERGQPQHF

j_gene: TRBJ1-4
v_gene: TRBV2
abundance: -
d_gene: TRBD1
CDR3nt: TGTGCCAGCAGTCCTGACAGGGGAAGTTGGGAAAAACTGTTTTTT
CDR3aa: CASSPDRGSWEKLFF

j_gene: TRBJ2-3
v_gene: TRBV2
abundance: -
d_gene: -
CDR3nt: TGTGCCAGCAGTCGGGCCCTCCTGTTGTGGCTAGCGACTCCAGATACGCAGTATTTT
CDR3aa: CASSRALLLWLATPDTQYF

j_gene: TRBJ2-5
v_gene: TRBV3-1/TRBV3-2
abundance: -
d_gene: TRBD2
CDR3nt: TGTGCCAGCAGCCATAGGGTAGCGGGGGTACAAGAGACCCAGTACTTC
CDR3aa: CASSHRVAGVQETQYF

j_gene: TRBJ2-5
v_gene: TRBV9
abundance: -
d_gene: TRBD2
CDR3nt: TGTGCCAGCAGCGATCGACTAGCGGGGGAAGAGACCCAGTACTTC
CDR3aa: CASSDRLAGEETQYF

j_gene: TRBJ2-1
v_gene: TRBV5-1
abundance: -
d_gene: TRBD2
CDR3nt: TGCGCCAGCTACCTACTAGCGGTTCATGAGCAGTTCTTC
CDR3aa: CASYLLAVHEQFF

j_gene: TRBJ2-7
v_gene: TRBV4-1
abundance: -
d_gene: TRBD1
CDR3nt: TGCGCCAGCAGCCAAGATAGGACAGGGGTTGACGAGCAGTACTTC
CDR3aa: CASSQDRTGVDEQYF